This section outlines one TCR beta chain sequence together with its context. Germline V gives CDR1 LNHDA, CDR2 SQIVND (reference sequence). The CDR3 has 14 amino acids. Between the trimmed V and J ends, which lost 7 bases and 9 bases, there was a span of 19 bases. Clones were sequenced by immunoSEQ multiplex PCR, and TCRdb holds only the in-frame ones, with some missing. The repertoire holds roughly 80,000 clones, with more than 80% as singletons. This sample was taken from a study of OX40 agonist ivuxolimab in advanced cancers. This TCR derives from an adult with an advanced solid tumor such as melanoma, head and neck, liver or kidney cancer. Sequencing used CD4+ or CD8+ T cells sorted from blood, obtained in a trial of the OX40 agonist ivuxolimab. The chain is built from TRBV19 and TRBJ2-1; perhaps D is TRBD1 or TRBD2 (7 bases each). Written as DNA, the CDR3 is TGTGCCAGTAAGCAGGGGGGGCCGGTAAGTGAGCAGTTCTTC. This codes for CASKQGGPVSEQFF.